This is a list of T cell receptor beta chains from one sample in a study of cytomegalovirus exposure and HLA in healthy donors. The data were produced by immunoSEQ multiplex PCR, yet TCRdb's version contains in-frame clones alone and is incomplete. The data show 150,000 to 200,000 clones, about 83% seen once. Sequencing was performed on PBMCs. The receptors originated from a girl aged 5-17 years in good health and CMV-seropositive. Each CDR3 is given with its conserved first and last residue. The order of the fields is V gene, D gene, J gene, clone size, CDR3 protein, CDR3 DNA. D genes are given only for firm matches. Clone size is stated in some rows and not others, as once, few, many or a class when expanded.

v_call: TRBV9
d_call: -
j_call: TRBJ2-1
clone_size: -
cdr3_aa: CASSVDGDNEQFF
cdr3_nt: TGTGCCAGCAGCGTTGACGGGGACAATGAGCAGTTCTTC

v_call: TRBV4-1
d_call: -
j_call: TRBJ1-2
clone_size: once
cdr3_aa: CASSQDSGYYGYTF
cdr3_nt: TGCGCCAGCAGCCAAGACTCAGGGTACTATGGCTACACCTTC

v_call: TRBV5-1
d_call: TRBD1
j_call: TRBJ1-2
clone_size: -
cdr3_aa: CASSLANWYRGNYGYTF
cdr3_nt: TGCGCCAGCAGCTTGGCGAATTGGTACAGGGGGAACTATGGCTACACCTTC

v_call: TRBV10-1
d_call: TRBD1
j_call: TRBJ1-4
clone_size: few
cdr3_aa: CASSDGRTGHEKLFF
cdr3_nt: TGCGCCAGCAGTGATGGGCGGACAGGGCACGAAAAACTGTTTTTT

v_call: TRBV7-2
d_call: -
j_call: TRBJ2-5
clone_size: -
cdr3_aa: CASSLVWQTQYF
cdr3_nt: TGTGCCAGCAGCTTAGTTTGGCAGACCCAGTACTTC

v_call: TRBV18
d_call: TRBD1
j_call: TRBJ1-1
clone_size: -
cdr3_aa: CASARTGGTEAFF
cdr3_nt: TGTGCCAGCGCCAGGACAGGGGGCACTGAAGCTTTCTTT

v_call: TRBV9
d_call: TRBD2
j_call: TRBJ2-7
clone_size: -
cdr3_aa: CASSVAPSGGPPYEQYF
cdr3_nt: TGTGCCAGCAGCGTAGCTCCTAGCGGGGGGCCTCCCTACGAGCAGTACTTC

v_call: TRBV5-4
d_call: -
j_call: TRBJ2-3
clone_size: -
cdr3_aa: CASSDSQGSDTQYF
cdr3_nt: TGTGCCAGCAGCGACTCCCAGGGCTCAGATACGCAGTATTTT

v_call: TRBV7-8
d_call: TRBD1
j_call: TRBJ2-6
clone_size: once
cdr3_aa: CASSRAGTGGYGANVLTF
cdr3_nt: TGTGCCAGCAGCCGGGCCGGGACAGGGGGTTATGGGGCCAACGTCCTGACTTTC

v_call: TRBV19
d_call: -
j_call: TRBJ1-2
clone_size: -
cdr3_aa: CASSIPRGLNYGYTF
cdr3_nt: TGTGCCAGTAGTATACCTCGGGGGTTGAACTATGGCTACACCTTC

v_call: TRBV30
d_call: TRBD1
j_call: TRBJ1-1
clone_size: -
cdr3_aa: CAWNQGASLSNTEAFF
cdr3_nt: TGTGCCTGGAACCAGGGGGCGAGTTTGTCCAACACTGAAGCTTTCTTT

v_call: TRBV11-2
d_call: -
j_call: TRBJ2-7
clone_size: -
cdr3_aa: CASSHPRRGEQYF
cdr3_nt: TGTGCCAGCAGCCACCCTCGGCGAGGTGAGCAGTACTTC

v_call: TRBV11-3
d_call: -
j_call: TRBJ2-7
clone_size: -
cdr3_aa: CASSRFKDKTYEQYF
cdr3_nt: TGTGCCAGCAGCCGGTTTAAGGACAAGACCTACGAGCAGTACTTC

v_call: TRBV6-4
d_call: -
j_call: TRBJ2-2
clone_size: -
cdr3_aa: CASSPGTTDTGELFF
cdr3_nt: TGTGCCAGCAGTCCCGGTACTACGGACACCGGGGAGCTGTTTTTT

v_call: TRBV11-3
d_call: -
j_call: TRBJ2-7
clone_size: few
cdr3_aa: CASSLTRFSEQYF
cdr3_nt: TGTGCCAGCAGCTTAACGCGGTTTTCCGAGCAGTACTTC

v_call: TRBV11-3
d_call: -
j_call: TRBJ1-6
clone_size: -
cdr3_aa: CASSLDSNSPLHF
cdr3_nt: TGTGCCAGCAGCTTAGACAGTAATTCACCCCTCCACTTT

v_call: TRBV27
d_call: TRBD1
j_call: TRBJ1-5
clone_size: -
cdr3_aa: CASSPTRTGQPQHF
cdr3_nt: TGTGCCAGCAGTCCTACTAGGACAGGTCAGCCCCAGCATTTT

v_call: TRBV9
d_call: TRBD1
j_call: TRBJ1-2
clone_size: few
cdr3_aa: CASRGTGWDYGYTF
cdr3_nt: TGTGCCAGCAGGGGGACAGGGTGGGACTATGGCTACACCTTC

v_call: TRBV7-6
d_call: -
j_call: TRBJ1-5
clone_size: once
cdr3_aa: CASSPGPALNQPQHF
cdr3_nt: TGTGCCAGCAGCCCAGGGCCGGCCTTGAATCAGCCCCAGCATTTT

v_call: TRBV2
d_call: -
j_call: TRBJ2-6
clone_size: -
cdr3_aa: CASSHRGSGANVLTF
cdr3_nt: TGTGCCAGCAGCCATAGAGGCTCTGGGGCCAACGTCCTGACTTTC

v_call: TRBV6-5
d_call: -
j_call: TRBJ1-1
clone_size: -
cdr3_aa: CASSYSSYTEAFF
cdr3_nt: TGTGCCAGCAGTTACTCCAGTTACACTGAAGCTTTCTTT

v_call: TRBV30
d_call: TRBD1
j_call: TRBJ2-7
clone_size: few
cdr3_aa: CAWSVRRGPGTGVYEQYF
cdr3_nt: TGTGCCTGGAGTGTACGGAGGGGACCCGGGACAGGGGTCTACGAGCAGTACTTC

v_call: TRBV2
d_call: -
j_call: TRBJ1-1
clone_size: -
cdr3_aa: CASHQAFF
cdr3_nt: TGTGCCAGCCATCAAGCTTTCTTT

v_call: TRBV5-4
d_call: TRBD1
j_call: TRBJ1-2
clone_size: -
cdr3_aa: CASSWGTDYGYTF
cdr3_nt: TGTGCCAGCAGCTGGGGGACAGACTATGGCTACACCTTC

v_call: TRBV5-6
d_call: -
j_call: TRBJ2-3
clone_size: -
cdr3_aa: CASSLFQGADTQYF
cdr3_nt: TGTGCCAGCAGCTTGTTCCAGGGTGCAGATACGCAGTATTTT

v_call: TRBV30
d_call: -
j_call: TRBJ1-5
clone_size: -
cdr3_aa: CAWRAGADQPQHF
cdr3_nt: TGTGCCTGGAGGGCAGGGGCCGATCAGCCCCAGCATTTT

v_call: TRBV30
d_call: TRBD1
j_call: TRBJ2-1
clone_size: -
cdr3_aa: CAWSVRQGAGNEQFF
cdr3_nt: TGTGCCTGGAGTGTACGACAGGGGGCGGGGAATGAGCAGTTCTTC

v_call: TRBV27
d_call: TRBD1
j_call: TRBJ1-2
clone_size: -
cdr3_aa: CASSPLDRVNYGYTF
cdr3_nt: TGTGCCAGCAGTCCTCTGGACAGGGTTAACTATGGCTACACCTTC

v_call: TRBV19
d_call: -
j_call: TRBJ1-1
clone_size: -
cdr3_aa: CASSPAGGGTEAFF
cdr3_nt: TGTGCCAGTAGTCCAGCGGGAGGGGGCACTGAAGCTTTCTTT

v_call: TRBV9
d_call: TRBD1
j_call: TRBJ1-6
clone_size: -
cdr3_aa: CASTDRVENSPLHF
cdr3_nt: TGTGCCAGCACCGACAGGGTTGAGAATTCACCCCTCCACTTT

v_call: TRBV5-6
d_call: -
j_call: TRBJ1-2
clone_size: -
cdr3_aa: CASSWGGNDGYTF
cdr3_nt: TGTGCCAGCAGCTGGGGAGGGAACGATGGCTACACCTTC